This T cell receptor beta chain was profiled in a study of chemoradiotherapy in HPV16-positive cancers. General study results and limits: Candidate HPV-specific clones and E7-related TCR motifs grew in tumor during treatment. Only a couple of HPV16-positive patients supplied the functional HPV-specificity definition.

As concerns this clone: Its antigen is not known.

Over chemoradiotherapy, repertoires were sampled more than once. Sequencing used immunoSEQ multiplex PCR; TCRdb keeps in-frame clones, though not all of them. The sample lists about 67,000 clones; 88% were seen once. Per the germline V gene, CDR1 is KGHSY and CDR2 is FQNENV. V lost 0 bases to trimming and J lost 7 bases, with 10 bases between them. This CDR3 is built from 14 residues. The V and J genes are TRBV16 and TRBJ2-1; D perhaps matches TRBD1 (5 bases). Sequencing was performed on blood, taken from a patient who underwent chemoradiotherapy. This clonotype originated in a human donor with HPV-associated anogenital cancer. The CDR3 DNA reads TGTGCCAGCAGCCAATCGGGGCTTCGGAATGAGCAGTTCTTC. As protein: CASSQSGLRNEQFF.